This TCR beta chain comes out of a study of T cells after yellow fever vaccination. Turning to the study itself: The authors prepared low-cell-number fractions using SMART-Seq v4 Ultra Low Input.

Study findings and constraints: The secondary response showed a weaker magnitude and a faster peak, day 5 versus 15.

In making TCR cDNA, 5'RACE template switching added a universal primer site and UMIs to it. TCRdb reprocessed the 5' RACE reads with MiXCR, giving one entry per CDR3 protein. The sample has under 600,000 distinct CDR3 sequences; 21% are singletons. On this clonotype: Its antigen is unknown.

Germline CDR1 is MNHNS and CDR2 is SASEGT. V lost 7 bases to trimming and J lost 1 base, with 22 bases between them. The CDR3 spans 17 residues. Here the sequenced sample was PBMCs, taken more than 20 days after the first yellow fever vaccination. This receptor was identified in a man between 18 and 35 years old who received the YFV17D yellow fever vaccine. This rearrangement joins TRBV6-1 to TRBJ1-1; D is uncertain. The chain's CDR3 is CASTSHGLSWGNTEAFF. CDR3 nucleotide sequence: TGTGCCAGCACCTCTCACGGCCTATCGTGGGGGAACACTGAAGCTTTCTTT.